Each of the 14 T cell receptor beta chains below was sequenced from the same sample in a study of shared clonotypes between healthy human individuals (TCRdb year 2020). The library was made by the immunoSEQ multiplex PCR assay. TCRdb retrieved this table from immuneACCESS and kept in-frame rearrangements only. Not all clones are present; in checked studies, unresolved V genes account for under half, and no reason is known for the remainder. Counted in this sample were about 1.5 million clones; about 96% of them appeared once. Approximately 1% of the sample is taken by the ten largest. Sequenced material: naive CD4+ T cells sorted from blood. The intended sense of this specimen's cell subset or site label: CD45RA+ positively selected. The receptors were gathered from a man under 40 in good health.

This rearrangement joins TRBV5-4 to TRBJ1-2, with TRBD1 as a possible D gene (5 bases). Trimming took off 0 bases at V and 4 bases at J, with 16 bases between the two ends. Germline CDR1 SGHNT, CDR2 YYREEE (reference sequence). The CDR3 extends over 16 amino acids. CDR3 sequence (DNA): TGTGCCAGCAGCTTGGCGTCCAGGGTCTCGGCCTATGGCTACACCTTC. Protein product: CASSLASRVSAYGYTF. The full variable domain, its missing parts supplied by reference TRBV5-4 and TRBJ1-2, is ETGVTQSPTHLIKTRGQQVTLRCSSQSGHNTVSWYQQALGQGPQFIFQYYREEENGRGNFPPRFSGLQFPNYSSELNVNALELDDSALYLCASSLASRVSAYGYTFGSGTRLTVV.

This clone has only one observation. J is TRBJ2-1 and V is TRBV2, with D possibly matching TRBD1 (5 bases). This CDR3 is built from 12 residues. Between the trimmed V and J ends, which lost 6 bases and 6 bases, there was a span of 9 bases. Germline values: CDR1 SNHLY, CDR2 FYNNEI. In DNA, the CDR3 is TGTGCCAGCAGAGACAGAGCCAATGAGCAGTTCTTC. It specifies CASRDRANEQFF.

This chain links TRBV10-1 with TRBJ2-1; 8 bases agree with TRBD1. The CDR3 runs 15 residues. The germline gives CDR1 WNHNN, CDR2 SYGVQD (reference sequence). The junction had 6 bases not matched to a gene; V was cut back by 5 bases and J by 3 bases. DNA for the CDR3: TGCGCCAGCAGTAAGGACAGGGTCCTCTACAATGAGCAGTTCTTC. It encodes CASSKDRVLYNEQFF.

The chain uses TRBV28 and TRBJ1-4; the D is unclear. CDR1 is MDHEN, CDR2 SYDVKM, per germline. The CDR3 has 14 residues. Trimming stripped 5 bases from V and 0 bases from J, with 7 bases between. CDR3 coding DNA: TGTGCCAGCAGTCGACACTCAACTAATGAAAAACTGTTTTTT. Translating gives CASSRHSTNEKLFF.

This chain connects TRBV25-1 to TRBJ2-1; TRBD2 matches at 7 bases. The CDR3 totals 16 residues. V was clipped by 5 bases and J by 6 bases; unmatched bases: 13. Germline lookup yields CDR1 MGHDK and CDR2 SYGVNS. The DNA of the CDR3 is TGTGCCAGCAGTAAATCTCGCGCGGGAGTTGTCAATGAGCAGTTCTTC. It yields the protein CASSKSRAGVVNEQFF.

The chain couples TRBV28 to TRBJ2-7; a weak D match, TRBD1 (6 bases). V lost 5 bases and J lost 3, with 14 bases in between. The V gene's germline CDR1 is MDHEN and CDR2 SYDVKM. The CDR3 is made up of 14 amino acids. DNA of the CDR3: TGTGCCAGCAGTGTGGACAGCCGGAACTACGAGCAGTACTTC. Translated: CASSVDSRNYEQYF.

This clone was recorded once. The rearrangement links TRBV18 to TRBJ2-7, with no clear D. This CDR3 has 13 residues. The ends were cut back, 2 bases at V and 6 bases at J, with 11 bases in the middle. CDR1 KGHSH and CDR2 LQKENI come from the germline V gene. The CDR3: CASSPKPKGEQYF. The CDR3, as DNA: TGTGCCAGCTCACCAAAGCCTAAAGGCGAGCAGTACTTC.

The V gene is TRBV19, the J gene TRBJ2-2; 11 bases map to TRBD1. The trim removed 7 bases at V and 7 bases at J, leaving 8 bases unmatched. There are 15 residues in the CDR3. Looked up from germline, CDR1 is LNHDA and CDR2 is SQIVND (reference sequence). CDR3 coding DNA: TGTGCCAGTAAGAGAGGGACAGGGGGTAACGGGGAGCTGTTTTTT. It is translated as CASKRGTGGNGELFF.

The J gene is TRBJ2-7, the V gene TRBV28; TRBD2 might be the D (5 bases). V gave up 5 bases and J gave up 2 bases, with 16 bases separating them. This CDR3 has 15 amino acids. CDR1 and CDR2 (germline): MDHEN, SYDVKM. The CDR3 sequence is CASSLRAGWTYEQYF. Written as DNA, the CDR3 is TGTGCCAGCAGTCTCCGTGCGGGCTGGACCTACGAGCAGTACTTC. The complete variable domain, with remaining parts taken from reference TRBV28 and TRBJ2-7, reads DVKVTQSSRYLVKRTGEKVFLECVQDMDHENMFWYRQDPGLGLRLIYFSYDVKMKEKGDIPEGYSVSREKKERFSLILESASTNQTSMYLCASSLRAGWTYEQYFGPGTRLTVT.

The gene calls are TRBV10-3 and TRBJ2-2, with 9 bases aligning to TRBD2. Germline CDR1 reads ENHRY; CDR2 reads SYGVKD. Unmatched junction bases numbered 10, after V lost 8 bases and J lost 6 bases. The CDR3 contains 15 residues. The CDR3 sequence: CAILGAAGGAGELFF. The CDR3 bases are TGTGCCATCCTTGGGGCAGCGGGAGGTGCCGGGGAGCTGTTTTTT.

The rearrangement joins TRBV10-3 to TRBJ2-7; D remains ambiguous. The CDR3 sequence is 14 residues long. From germline, CDR1 is ENHRY and CDR2 SYGVKD. V dropped 3 bases and J dropped 5 bases, with 14 bases sitting between them. The CDR3 bases are TGTGCCATCAGTGAATCCGCCCCTATCGACGAGCAGTACTTC. Protein sequence: CAISESAPIDEQYF.

This clone has only one observation. The rearrangement links TRBV6-5 to TRBJ1-2, with D tentatively TRBD1 (6 bases). Per germline, CDR1 MNHEY and CDR2 SVGAGI. The CDR3 is 14 amino acids. The ends were cut back, 7 bases at V and 5 bases at J, with 17 bases in the middle. The chain's CDR3 is CASTKGQGRYGYTF. As DNA, the CDR3 is TGTGCCAGCACCAAAGGGCAGGGGCGTTATGGCTACACCTTC.

This clone was observed once. The V and J genes are TRBV7-8 and TRBJ2-3; a possible D gene is TRBD2 (6 bases). CDR3 length equals 13 residues. The V and J ends lost 5 bases and 6 bases respectively, with 12 bases between them. Germline V gives CDR1 SGHVS, CDR2 FQNEAQ. The DNA for the CDR3 is TGTGCCAGCAGCCTCTCGAGCGGGGATACGCAGTATTTT. Amino acids: CASSLSSGDTQYF.

In DNA, the CDR3 is TGTGCCAGCAGTTCTTACGGGACCCACAATGAGCAGTTCTTC. The encoded protein is CASSSYGTHNEQFF. The rearrangement links TRBV28 to TRBJ2-1, with D perhaps given as TRBD1 or TRBD2 (5 bases each). The CDR3 sequence is 14 residues long. The germline CDR1 and CDR2 sequences are MDHEN and SYDVKM. The ends were cut back, 4 bases at V and 5 bases at J, with 12 bases in the middle.